What follows describes a single TCR beta chain. This clone was detected a few times. There is no known antigen for this receptor. Base qualities are not recorded, but no much larger clone differs from it by a single base. This sample stems from a study of cytomegalovirus exposure and HLA in healthy donors (dated by TCRdb to about 2017). For context, the study as a whole: An earlier analysis of some 500 of the donors reported 250 to 350 Gb of sequence data and 117 million unique TCR beta sequences from 150 million to 200 million T cells. The study aimed to test whether signatures of past pathogen exposure could be identified by cataloging public T cell receptors. Genome-wide SNP genotypes for about 60% of the roughly 670 donors were used in a later genetic analysis, which treated that subset as a discovery cohort. In an earlier analysis of over 550 of the donors, high-throughput TCR beta sequencing was used to judge whether each TCR beta V gene segment behaved as functional or pseudogenic. All discovery cohort repertoires had been generated on a single sequencing platform. Typing coverage differed by locus: A, B, C, DRB1 and DQB1 were typed in roughly 620-630 donors, DQA1 in 500 to 550, DPA1 in nearly 610, and DPB1 in roughly 470. Rather than drawing on any new phenotypic data, the later analysis identified candidate immune exposures from TCR beta sequences and the way those sequences occurred across donors. Four to six DR-DQ haplotypes were handled as single units for association and clustering, since linkage in the cohort was strong. Donor age, sex, ethnicity and CMV serostatus were compiled together with the repertoire data. Along with the approximately 600-subject first cohort, a separate validation cohort of around 110 different subjects was used. HLA typing covered class I and class II loci at four-digit resolution. High-throughput TCR immunosequencing, statistical association of individual TCRs with disease status, and machine learning were combined to predict cytomegalovirus infection status. A later analysis re-analyzed previously published TCR beta repertoires from 650 to 800 donors and added high-resolution HLA genotyping to study TCR occurrence patterns. An early release that covered about 600 HLA-typed donors contained approximately 300 gigabases of sequencing data and tens of millions of unique TCR sequences. Using immunosequencing, the study profiled T cell repertoires from fewer than 700 subjects and related those repertoires to cytomegalovirus serostatus. Among about 370 genotyped donors of the cohort, an average of around 220,000 unique TCR beta nucleotide sequences was sequenced per donor, of which about 18% were non-productive. The genetic ancestry cluster associated with self-reported Caucasian donors included 70% to 85% of the roughly 400 genotyped donors. Results and caveats for the whole study, not just this receptor: A further reported finding was that TCR beta sequences accurately predicted the HLA-A and HLA-B alleles for most subjects in the first cohort. The only immune exposure information available for the cohort was CMV serostatus. Only TCR beta chains were sequenced in this cohort, and the absence of alpha or paired-chain data limited detectable features. While some public TCRs were present in many individuals, most TCR sequences turned up only very rarely across donors. HLA typing was unavailable for some donors at each locus, so association tests used only the typed subset. Linkage disequilibrium might explain the correlated functional status among segregating V segments, but an unknown experimental factor could not be excluded. Three of the identified cytomegalovirus-associated TCR beta chains were confirmed in vitro to be specific for cytomegalovirus antigens. The classifier was reported to diagnose cytomegalovirus status with high specificity and sensitivity in both the original and validation cohorts. In a later analysis, TCR association rates were found to vary across HLA loci, with the most associated TCRs seen for DRB1 alleles and the fewest for HLA-C alleles. The study listed over 150 TCR beta chains as associated with cytomegalovirus. Compared with equally common non-associated chains, HLA-associated TCR beta chains in a later analysis were more clonally expanded and had lower generation probabilities. At a false discovery rate of 0.05, a later analysis linked 16,951 TCR beta sequences to specific HLA alleles. Broadly in line with IMGT annotations, most TCR beta V segments showed up in productive rearrangements about 87% or about 30% of the time in an earlier analysis of approximately 600 of the donors. Compared with the approximately 670-donor mean, donors in an Asian-associated ancestry cluster had fewer N-insertions in productive TCRs, according to a later genetic analysis. In a later analysis, most CMV-associated TCR beta chains were found to appear HLA-restricted, with HLA associations seemingly driven largely by CMV exposure. A cluster of highly shared sequence variants was judged likely to represent a technical artifact of the sequencing pipeline. Roughly uniform sequencing depth across donors was assumed in presence/absence analyses, although this assumption may not hold. When HLA alleles, especially DR and DQ, strongly co-occurred, attributing TCR associations to individual alleles was difficult. According to the authors, the approach could potentially be generalized to other disease states and immunological phenotypes. The earlier analysis of some 560 of the donors excluded approximately 17 rarely observed V segments, including chromosome 9 orphons, because counts were too low. A later analysis reported that several top co-occurrence clusters appeared linked to parvovirus B19, influenza, CMV and Epstein-Barr virus. V-gene and J-gene trimming of TCR beta chains was associated with a missense DCLRE1C variant in a later genetic analysis, and the association was replicated in an independent cohort.

The cohort consisted of hundreds of healthy bone marrow donors. Cohort members were all nominally healthy when sampled, although unrecorded immune exposures were likely present. The donor tested CMV seronegative and was one of the 352 seronegative cohort members. A peripheral blood sample was provided by each donor, and peripheral blood mononuclear cells were used for TCR beta sequencing. The Qiagen DNeasy Blood Extraction Kit was used to extract genomic DNA from the blood cell samples. The library was built by means of the immunoSEQ multiplex PCR assay. For the multiplex PCR, a mixture combining 60 forward primers for TCR Vbeta segments and 13 reverse primers for TCR Jbeta segments was used. A multiplex PCR assay on genomic DNA amplified the CDR3 region of rearranged TCR beta genes. Amplified TCR beta libraries were sequenced as 87-base-pair reads on the Illumina HiSeq System. The original pipeline was this. Across the roughly 670 repertoires, a later analysis counted approximately 75 million unique TCR beta chains, around 11 million of which were shared by at least two donors. A nearest-neighbor algorithm error-corrected the raw reads and collapsed the reads into unique sequences, merging closely related sequences to remove PCR and sequencing errors. To assign V, D and J gene segments, CDR3 sequences were aligned to IMGT reference sequences. For a sequence to be retained, at least a six-nucleotide match to both a V gene segment and a J gene segment was required. Rearrangements were classified as productive when the CDR3 lacked stop codons and remained in frame with V and J, and all other rearrangements were classified as non-productive. CDR3 was defined by IMGT convention, running from the second conserved V-encoded cysteine to the conserved J-encoded phenylalanine. In an earlier analysis of 550 to 650 of the donors, sequences lacking an unambiguous match to a single V gene segment were excluded. In an earlier analysis of 587 of the donors, a V segment was called functional when productive rearrangements were above 56.7%, and segregating when the standard deviation between donors exceeded 5%. A statistical classification framework was built for diagnosing cytomegalovirus status from the catalog of TCR beta chain sequences. A later analysis assigned V and J genes by comparing TCR nucleotide sequences with IMGT/GENE-DB human TR gene sequences. The TCRdist pipeline was used in a later analysis to assign CDR3 sequences and most-parsimonious VDJ recombination scenarios. In a later analysis, each TCR beta chain was defined by its CDR3 amino acid sequence together with its V-gene family, and reads lacking a unique V-gene family were excluded. In a later analysis, 450 to 600 highly shared, low-generation-probability nucleotide sequences were removed to address suspected cross-contamination and a sequencing artifact. In a later analysis, a clonal expansion index was calculated for each public chain from normalized within-repertoire ranks of inferred template counts. Generation probabilities in a later analysis came from a VDJ recombination model fitted to out-of-frame rearrangements, and those results were checked against IGoR. In a later analysis, TCR-TCR, TCR-HLA and TCR-CMV co-occurrence was scored with hypergeometric tests, and a repertoire-size bias correction was applied to TCR pairs. To estimate false discovery rates, a later analysis permuted the HLA or CMV assignments 20 times. In a later analysis, co-occurring TCRs were grouped using DBSCAN, with TCRdist sequence similarity added in when clustering inside HLA-allele-positive subsets. For co-occurrence clustering, repertoires with fewer than 30,000 or more than 120,000 public chains were excluded, along with roughly 5 repertoires with anomalous nucleotide sharing. Entries here come from immuneACCESS through TCRdb and include only in-frame sequences with V and J called. Some clones fail to appear in such tables; in the studies checked, an unresolved V gene covers under half of the shortfall, and the cause of the remainder is unknown. V, J and clone size were drawn from that table, and D and trimming were deduced from the DNA. Here the sample has about 160,000 clones; 80% occur a single time. Approximately 1.3% of the sample goes to the ten largest clones.

The receptor was derived from a man aged 30-40 years in good health and CMV-seronegative. Sequenced sample: PBMCs.

The nucleotides read TGCAGCGTCTTACCAGAGGACTATGGCTACACCTTC. Its translation is CSVLPEDYGYTF. The rearrangement combines TRBV29-1 with TRBJ1-2; the D gene remains uncertain. CDR1 and CDR2 are drawn from the germline V gene: SQVTM, ANQGSEA. From the cysteine through the phenylalanine, the CDR3 covers 12 amino acids. Only the CDR3 portion is preserved as DNA: 36 bases, with reading frame beginning at the first base. Trimming removed 6 bases from V and 3 bases from J, leaving 11 bases between the germline ends.